This TCR beta chain was captured by sequencing in a study of CD8+ T cells in alopecia areata. Study conclusions and caveats: Many expanded lesional clones persisted in scalp and blood during tofacitinib. Mice showed TCR sharing more clearly than patients did, possibly owing to HLA. The study also sequences resident alphabeta T cells of normal skin in scalp samples.

Treatment indicated: oral pan-JAK inhibitor, 5-10 mg twice daily. Specimens obtained from alopecia areata patients comprised lesional scalp punch biopsies and peripheral blood. A note on this clone: What it recognizes is unknown.

The CDR3 has 17 residues. V was pared by 2 bases and J by 7 bases, with 8 bases of the junction left unmatched. Germline CDR1 is SGDLS and CDR2 is YYNGEE. Isolated RNA was reverse transcribed into cDNA used as the sequencing template. The repertoire was sequenced with immunoSEQ multiplex PCR; TCRdb's copy has only in-frame clones and lacks some. Of around 180,000 clones in the sample, roughly 60% were seen once. The material was CD4+ T cells sorted from blood, obtained at week 24, from a patient treated with tofacitinib. The TCR comes from a human donor with alopecia areata. The genes are TRBV9 and TRBJ2-1, with 14 bases aligning to TRBD2. The CDR3 DNA sequence: TGTGCCAGCAGCGTCGGACTAGCGGGGGGAGGGAGGAATGAGCAGTTCTTC. Translating it yields CASSVGLAGGGRNEQFF.